The next 25 T cell receptor beta chains were all read from a single sample in a study of cytomegalovirus exposure and HLA in healthy donors. PCR employed 60 Vbeta and 13 Jbeta primers. Repertoires were generated with immunoSEQ multiplex PCR, while TCRdb's copy carries only in-frame clones and drops some. The data hold about 160,000 clones, with almost 85% observed a single time. Source material: PBMCs. These TCRs come from a man aged 25-45 years in good health and CMV-seronegative.

The gene calls are TRBV6-1 and TRBJ1-5; perhaps TRBD1 as D (6 bases). Trimming removed 8 bases at V and 5 bases at J, with 13 bases between. Per the germline V gene, CDR1 is MNHNS and CDR2 is SASEGT. CDR3 length: 13 residues. Written as DNA, the CDR3 is TGTGCCAGCCGGACACAGGGTGATCAGCCCCAGCATTTT. Translated: CASRTQGDQPQHF.

The chain has TRBV5-4 and TRBJ2-7; unclear D gene. Deletions cut 2 bases from V and 7 bases from J, with 13 bases between. Germline V gene lookup returns CDR1 SGHNT and CDR2 YYREEE (reference sequence). The CDR3 sequence is 13 residues long. The CDR3 coding sequence is TGTGCCAGCAGCTTCGCCCCAGGCGAGGAGCAGTACTTC. It translates to CASSFAPGEEQYF.

V gene TRBV6-5 combines with J gene TRBJ2-5; D is possibly TRBD1 (6 bases). V dropped 4 bases and J dropped 4 bases, with 16 bases sitting between them. Germline loops: CDR1 MNHEY, CDR2 SVGAGI. This CDR3 contains 15 residues. The chain's CDR3 is CASSSIEGVGETQYF. DNA of the CDR3: TGTGCCAGCAGTTCAATAGAGGGGGTCGGAGAGACCCAGTACTTC.

Concerning this clone itself: A read error may account for a junction end that differs from germline. This sequence joins TRBV5-1 and TRBJ2-7; D is possibly TRBD2 (7 bases). Germline V gene data show CDR1 as SGHRS and CDR2 as YFSETQ. This CDR3 region has 14 residues. This CDR3 is CASSLAGGSHEQYF. The CDR3, as DNA: TGCGCCAGCAGCTTGGCGGGGGGCTCCCACGAGCAGTACTTC.

The chain joins TRBV5-1 to TRBJ2-1, with unresolved D. V was pared by 4 bases and J by 0 bases, with 11 bases between. The length of the CDR3 is 15 residues. CDR1 is SGHRS, CDR2 YFSETQ, per germline. The CDR3 loop is CASSQDRSSYNEQFF. In DNA, the CDR3 is TGCGCCAGCAGCCAGGATCGAAGCTCCTACAATGAGCAGTTCTTC. Full variable domain (outside the CDR3, taken from reference TRBV5-1 and TRBJ2-1): KAGVTQTPRYLIKTRGQQVTLSCSPISGHRSVSWYQQTPGQGLQFLFEYFSETQRNKGNFPGRFSGRQFSNSRSEMNVSTLELGDSALYLCASSQDRSSYNEQFFGPGTRLTVL.

This chain joins TRBV4-2 and TRBJ2-7; 10 bases line up with TRBD2. The CDR3 is 17 amino acids. Looked up from germline, CDR1 is LGHNA and CDR2 is YNFKEQ. With V trimmed by 4 bases and J by 5 bases, 14 bases remained unmatched. CDR3 sequence (DNA): TGTGCCAGCAGCCGCCTGGGGGCTAGCGGGAGTACCCACGAGCAGTACTTC. This sequence encodes CASSRLGASGSTHEQYF.

The chain carries TRBV4-1 and TRBJ1-4, with 7 bases fitting TRBD1. Per the germline V gene, CDR1 is MGHRA and CDR2 is YSYEKL. This CDR3 is 17 amino acids long. The trim removed 3 bases at V and 4 bases at J, leaving 11 bases unmatched. The CDR3 protein is CASSHLFTGTVNEKLFF. The CDR3 coding sequence is TGCGCCAGCAGCCACCTTTTCACCGGGACAGTTAATGAAAAACTGTTTTTT.

This rearrangement joins TRBV27 to TRBJ2-5, with D tentatively TRBD1 (6 bases). The V end lost 6 bases, the J end lost 2 bases, and 16 bases lay between the germline ends. CDR1 is MNHEY, CDR2 SMNVEV, per germline (reference sequence). The CDR3 sequence is 15 residues long. DNA for the CDR3: TGTGCCAGCAGCCAGCGACGGGACAAGCAAGAGACCCAGTACTTC. This translates into CASSQRRDKQETQYF.

The rearrangement uses TRBV27 and TRBJ2-1; 10 bases agree with TRBD2. After removal of 5 bases from V and 3 bases from J, the junction contained 7 bases not matched to a gene. From germline, CDR1 is MNHEY and CDR2 SMNVEV (reference sequence). The CDR3 runs 16 residues. The CDR3, as DNA: TGTGCCAGCAGTCCCCTAGCGGGGGACCTCTACAATGAGCAGTTCTTC. This codes for CASSPLAGDLYNEQFF.

CDR3 bases: TGTGCCAGCAGTCCGAACAGCAGGCGCTACACCTTC. Amino acid sequence: CASSPNSRRYTF. The chain uses TRBV28 and TRBJ1-2; D remains ambiguous. Trimming removed 5 bases at V and 9 bases at J, with 13 bases between. The CDR3 extends over 12 amino acids. CDR1 and CDR2 from the germline V gene are MDHEN and SYDVKM.

The CDR3 loop is CASRPPDSSTDTQYF. The CDR3 nucleotides read TGTGCCAGCAGACCCCCCGACAGCAGCACAGATACGCAGTATTTT. The chain is built from TRBV28 and TRBJ2-3; the D gene is possibly TRBD1 (5 bases). The germline V and J ends were trimmed by 6 bases and 0 bases, with 13 bases remaining between them. Germline V gene sequence: CDR1 MDHEN, CDR2 SYDVKM. This CDR3 region has 15 residues. The variable domain in full, completed from reference TRBV28 and TRBJ2-3, reads DVKVTQSSRYLVKRTGEKVFLECVQDMDHENMFWYRQDPGLGLRLIYFSYDVKMKEKGDIPEGYSVSREKKERFSLILESASTNQTSMYLCASRPPDSSTDTQYFGPGTRLTVL.

The J gene is TRBJ1-1, the V gene TRBV11-3; D may be TRBD1 (5 bases). The CDR3 length is 14 residues. Germline V gene data show CDR1 as SGHNT and CDR2 as YENEEA. Trimming left V 5 bases short and J 1 base short, with 11 bases between. CDR3 region: CASSLSGGNTEAFF. The DNA for the CDR3 is TGTGCCAGCAGCCTCTCGGGGGGGAACACTGAAGCTTTCTTT.

The sample holds one count of this clone. V gene TRBV11-1 combines with J gene TRBJ1-6; 7 bases agree with TRBD1. The CDR3 contains 16 residues. Germline CDR1 SGHAT, CDR2 FQDESV (reference sequence). V shed 5 bases, J shed 11 bases, and the junction held 15 bases outside the gene matches. The CDR3 nucleotides are TGTGCCAGCAGCCCCACAGGGGTTCCCTCGGGGACACCCCTCCACTTT. Amino acid sequence: CASSPTGVPSGTPLHF.

This chain links TRBV30 with TRBJ1-6; no clear D. V lost 2 bases and J 7 bases, leaving 21 bases between the germline ends. The CDR3 is 17 amino acids. Germline CDR1 and CDR2: GTSNPN and SVGIG (reference sequence). Here the CDR3 reads CAWSIPHLGGLNSPLHF. The CDR3 nucleotides are TGTGCCTGGAGTATCCCTCACCTCGGTGGTCTGAATTCACCCCTCCACTTT.

The J gene is TRBJ2-7, the V gene TRBV6-6; 8 bases are a match to TRBD1. The germline gives CDR1 MNHNY, CDR2 SVGAGI (reference sequence). The V segment lost 5 bases and the J segment 0 bases; nucleotides outside the gene matches: 6. The CDR3 spans 15 residues. CDR3: CASSTSGGSSYEQYF. As DNA, the CDR3 is TGTGCCAGCAGTACCTCAGGGGGCAGCTCCTACGAGCAGTACTTC.

The chain couples TRBV21-1 to TRBJ1-6; TRBD1, the table's D call, lacks a check against the DNA. TRBV21-1 is a pseudogene locus. This CDR3 is built from 17 residues. The CDR3: CASSKALKDRVNSPLHF. The CDR3 coding sequence is TGTGCCAGCAGCAAAGCGCTTAAGGACAGGGTAAATTCACCCCTCCACTTT.

J is TRBJ1-1 and V is TRBV11-2; D is unresolved. Trimming pared 0 bases from V and 5 bases from J, leaving 4 bases between. This CDR3 is built from 12 residues. Germline assignment: CDR1 SGHAT and CDR2 FQNNGV. The CDR3 region is CASSLDSTEAFF. In DNA form, the CDR3 reads TGTGCCAGCAGCTTAGATAGTACTGAAGCTTTCTTT. Drawing the rest from reference TRBV11-2 and TRBJ1-1, the complete variable domain is EAGVAQSPRYKIIEKRQSVAFWCNPISGHATLYWYQQILGQGPKLLIQFQNNGVVDDSQLPKDRFSAERLKGVDSTLKIQPAKLEDSAVYLCASSLDSTEAFFGQGTRLTVV.

The chain couples TRBV6-5 to TRBJ2-3, with D uncertain. V lost 7 bases to trimming and J lost 2 bases, with 4 bases between them. This CDR3 region has 11 residues. Germline V gene lookup returns CDR1 MNHEY and CDR2 SVGAGI. The CDR3 sequence is CASINTDTQYF. Here the CDR3 DNA reads TGTGCCAGCATCAACACAGATACGCAGTATTTT.

This clone was observed a few times. V is TRBV10-2 and J is TRBJ1-1; D not certain. Germline V lookup: CDR1 WSHSY, CDR2 SAAADI. CDR3 length: 12 amino acids. V lost 5 bases and J lost 10, with 14 bases in between. The CDR3 DNA follows: TGCGCCAGCAGTCCGGAGCAGATCGGAGCTTTCTTT. As protein: CASSPEQIGAFF.

The chain recombines TRBV4-3 with TRBJ2-3; no definite D call. V gave up 0 bases and J gave up 7 bases, with 8 bases separating them. The CDR3 is 13 residues long. Germline-derived CDR1 and CDR2 are LGHNA and YSLEER. Here the CDR3 DNA reads TGCGCCAGCAGCCAAGAAATATCCTATACGCAGTATTTT. Translating gives CASSQEISYTQYF.

V and J are TRBV4-3 and TRBJ2-5; TRBD1 matches at 7 bases. The length of the CDR3 is 15 residues. V shed 7 bases, J shed 3 bases, and the junction held 11 bases outside the gene matches. Germline CDR1 LGHNA, CDR2 YSLEER. CDR3 nucleotide sequence: TGCGCCAGCAACCGAAGGGGGCGTTCCGAAGAGACCCAGTACTTC. This translates into CASNRRGRSEETQYF.

J is TRBJ2-1 and V is TRBV7-6; no definite D call. From germline, CDR1 is SGHVS and CDR2 FNYEAQ. V gave up 5 bases and J gave up 0 bases, with 29 bases separating them. The CDR3 runs 21 residues. The CDR3: CASSDSVQALLKSNSYNEQFF. The CDR3 nucleotides are TGTGCCAGCAGCGATTCCGTTCAAGCATTGCTCAAGTCTAACTCCTACAATGAGCAGTTCTTC.

The chain employs TRBV2 and TRBJ1-5; D not resolved. With 3 bases removed from V and 0 bases from J, the gap between germline ends came to 15 bases. This CDR3 region has 17 residues. Germline V lookup: CDR1 SNHLY, CDR2 FYNNEI. The CDR3 reads CASSEGRVVNSNQPQHF. Written as DNA, the CDR3 is TGTGCCAGCAGTGAGGGTCGGGTAGTCAATAGCAATCAGCCCCAGCATTTT.

This clone was counted a single time. This chain connects TRBV7-6 to TRBJ1-5; 8 bases line up with TRBD1. Germline CDR1 is SGHVS and CDR2 is FNYEAQ. The CDR3 is made up of 13 amino acids. Germline trimming cut 5 bases from V and 5 bases from J; bases unmatched to any gene: 2. The CDR3 here is CASSVDRDQPQHF. The CDR3 nucleotides read TGTGCCAGCAGCGTGGACAGGGATCAGCCCCAGCATTTT. Looking up the rest from reference TRBV7-6 and TRBJ1-5 gives the full variable domain: GAGVSQSPRYKVTKRGQDVALRCDPISGHVSLYWYRQALGQGPEFLTYFNYEAQQDKSGLPNDRFSAERPEGSISTLTIQRTEQRDSAMYRCASSVDRDQPQHFGDGTRLSIL.

The V gene is TRBV7-6, the J gene TRBJ2-3; D gene unclear. The CDR3 extends over 17 amino acids. The germline gives CDR1 SGHVS, CDR2 FNYEAQ. V was shortened by 0 bases and J by 2 bases, with 15 bases between the two germline ends. DNA of the CDR3: TGTGCCAGCAGCTTAGCGCTTACAAACCCAGACACAGATACGCAGTATTTT. This codes for CASSLALTNPDTDTQYF.